The 10 T cell receptor beta chains in this list originate from one sample, sequenced in a study of cytomegalovirus exposure and HLA in healthy donors. The study ran its PCR with 60 Vbeta and 13 Jbeta primers. Clones were read by immunoSEQ multiplex PCR, and TCRdb kept only the in-frame ones, dropping some. Of about 62,000 clones in the sample, about 89% were seen once. Sequences were obtained from PBMCs. These receptors all stem from a man younger than 35 in good health and CMV-seronegative.

The chain uses TRBV29-1 and TRBJ2-7, with a possible D match to TRBD1 (6 bases). Trimming shortened V by 8 bases and J by 0 bases, and 14 bases separated the two germline ends. The CDR3 sequence is 13 residues long. The germline V gene has CDR1 SQVTM and CDR2 ANQGSEA. The CDR3 sequence: CSFSGEPSYEQYF. CDR3 in DNA: TGCAGCTTCTCAGGGGAGCCCTCCTACGAGCAGTACTTC.

The rearrangement links TRBV28 to TRBJ2-3; TRBD2 agrees at 12 bases. The V and J ends lost 5 bases and 5 bases, in that order; junction bases with no gene match: 14. Germline assignment: CDR1 MDHEN and CDR2 SYDVKM. This CDR3 is 18 amino acids long. In nucleotides, the CDR3 is TGTGCCAGCAGTCCCCGTTTCTGGCTAGCGGGGGGGCAAGATACGCAGTATTTT. Translating gives CASSPRFWLAGGQDTQYF.

Here the CDR3 reads CASSGGGYNEQFF. The CDR3 DNA follows: TGCGCCAGCAGTGGCGGGGGCTACAATGAGCAGTTCTTC. The chain couples TRBV10-1 to TRBJ2-1; the match to TRBD2 covers 7 bases. J lost 3 bases, V lost 4 bases, and 0 bases had no gene match. From germline, CDR1 is WNHNN and CDR2 SYGVQD (reference sequence). The CDR3 extends over 13 amino acids.

The chain couples TRBV28 to TRBJ2-7; TRBD1 agrees at 11 bases. The germline gives CDR1 MDHEN, CDR2 SYDVKM. The V and J ends lost 4 bases and 6 bases, in that order; junction bases with no gene match: 2. The CDR3 runs to 13 residues. The CDR3 protein is CASSWTGGFEQYF. As DNA, the CDR3 is TGTGCCAGCAGTTGGACAGGGGGCTTCGAGCAGTACTTC.

The V and J genes are TRBV4-1 and TRBJ2-2, with 16 nucleotides matching TRBD2. J lost 5 bases, V lost 7 bases, and 7 bases had no gene match. CDR3 size: 17 residues. Germline V gene sequence: CDR1 MGHRA, CDR2 YSYEKL. This CDR3 is CASTEGLAGGRTGELFF. The DNA of the CDR3 is TGCGCCAGCACCGAGGGACTAGCGGGGGGGCGGACCGGGGAGCTGTTTTTT.

This chain links TRBV5-4 with TRBJ1-2; no clear D gene. There are 14 residues in the CDR3. The germline CDR1 and CDR2 sequences are SGHNT and YYREEE (reference sequence). The germline V and J ends were trimmed by 1 base and 2 bases, with 9 bases remaining between them. The DNA for the CDR3 is TGTGCCAGCAGCTTGCCGGGAGTAAACTATGGCTACACCTTC. This sequence encodes CASSLPGVNYGYTF.

The chain couples TRBV10-1 to TRBJ2-1; 12 bases align to TRBD2. Germline loops: CDR1 WNHNN, CDR2 SYGVQD (reference sequence). CDR3 length equals 16 residues. The trim removed 3 bases at V and 9 bases at J, leaving 9 bases unmatched. The CDR3 spells CASSDPTSGGVGEQFF. CDR3 nucleotide sequence: TGCGCCAGCAGTGACCCGACTAGCGGGGGCGTGGGTGAGCAGTTCTTC.

This chain links TRBV15 with TRBJ2-1, with D unclear. Trimming removed 7 bases from V and 4 bases from J, with 14 bases in between. Germline V gives CDR1 LNHNV, CDR2 YYDKDF (reference sequence). There are 14 residues in the CDR3. CDR3 sequence: CATNPGSFYNEQFF. The CDR3 region has the DNA TGTGCCACCAACCCCGGGTCCTTTTACAATGAGCAGTTCTTC.

The V call is TRBV28, the J call TRBJ1-4, with TRBD1 matching over 9 bases. CDR1 is MDHEN and CDR2 is SYDVKM in the germline V gene. This CDR3 region has 15 residues. Trimming cost V 6 bases and J 3 bases; bases outside gene matches: 5. The CDR3 reads CASSRDRGSNEKLFF. The DNA for the CDR3 is TGTGCCAGCAGCCGCGACAGGGGGTCTAATGAAAAACTGTTTTTT.

The chain is built from TRBV5-1 and TRBJ2-7; no firm D call. CDR1 and CDR2 from the germline V gene are SGHRS and YFSETQ. The CDR3 loop spans 12 amino acids. V lost 1 base to trimming and J lost 4 bases, with 6 bases between them. The CDR3 DNA follows: TGCGCCAGCAGCTTGTCGTCTTACGAGCAGTACTTC. Translating it yields CASSLSSYEQYF.